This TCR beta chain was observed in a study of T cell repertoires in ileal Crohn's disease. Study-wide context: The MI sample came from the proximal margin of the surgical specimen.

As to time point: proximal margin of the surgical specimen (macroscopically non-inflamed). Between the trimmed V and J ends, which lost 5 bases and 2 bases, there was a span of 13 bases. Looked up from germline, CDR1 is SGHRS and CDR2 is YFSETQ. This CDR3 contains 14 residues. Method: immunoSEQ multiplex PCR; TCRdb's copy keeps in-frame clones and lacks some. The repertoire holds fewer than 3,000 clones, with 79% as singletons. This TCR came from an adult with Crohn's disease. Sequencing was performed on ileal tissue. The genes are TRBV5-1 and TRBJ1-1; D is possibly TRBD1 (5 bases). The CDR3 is CASSQERGNTEAFF. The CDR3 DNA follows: TGCGCCAGCAGTCAGGAACGGGGCAACACTGAAGCTTTCTTT. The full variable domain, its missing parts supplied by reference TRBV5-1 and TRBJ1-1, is KAGVTQTPRYLIKTRGQQVTLSCSPISGHRSVSWYQQTPGQGLQFLFEYFSETQRNKGNFPGRFSGRQFSNSRSEMNVSTLELGDSALYLCASSQERGNTEAFFGQGTRLTVV.